What follows describes a single T cell receptor (beta chain). Its antigen remains unidentified. V lost 8 bases, J lost 10 bases, and 12 bases lay in between. This CDR3 is built from 11 residues. Germline CDR1 is MNHEY and CDR2 is SVGEGT. The sample belongs to a study of T cells in Graves' hyperthyroidism and ophthalmopathy. Regarding the study as a whole: Within blood appeared most thyroid clonotypes that had expanded above 0.001. From stable hyperthyroidism, ophthalmopathy was set apart by a 13 V-J model.

At least 3 on the Clinical Activity Score was recorded for ophthalmopathy patients, who also had NOSPECS grade at least 4 and duration under 3 months. The CDR3 regions of TCR beta were amplified from RNA transcripts. HTBI primers were employed in a first-round RT-PCR of the TCR CDR3. TCRdb called the multiplex PCR reads again in MiXCR, with one record for every CDR3 protein. The sample holds under 400,000 distinct CDR3 sequences, 13% to 15% seen once. The source material was blood. The source is an older woman with Graves' ophthalmopathy. This chain uses TRBV6-2 or TRBV6-3 with TRBJ2-1; maybe TRBD1 (5 bases). CDR3 nucleotides: TGTGCCAGCTTGGACACCAGCGAGCAGTTCTTC. Protein sequence: CASLDTSEQFF.